Below, 24 T cell receptor beta chains from the same sample are listed, as sequenced in a study of STAT5B mutations in CD4+ large granular lymphocyte leukemia (dated by TCRdb to between 2022 and 2023). Library generation was performed with the immunoSEQ multiplex PCR assay. TCRdb mirrors the immuneACCESS table, restricted to in-frame sequences. Some clones are absent from its copies; in checked studies, under half trace to an unresolved V gene, and the reason for the others is unknown. For this sample the table gives tens of thousands of clones, of which roughly 74% were detected only once. The ten largest make up 0.29% of the sample. Sample: CD4+ T cells from blood buffy coats. The receptors shown here come from a human donor in good health.

V and J are TRBV11-3 and TRBJ2-1; D remains ambiguous. Germline CDR1 is SGHNT and CDR2 is YENEEA. The V and J ends lost 1 base and 11 bases respectively, with 15 bases between them. This CDR3 is 14 amino acids long. This chain's CDR3 is CASSLVQSVQQQFF. CDR3 DNA: TGTGCCAGCAGCTTAGTGCAGTCGGTACAACAGCAGTTCTTC.

The chain employs TRBV7-9 and TRBJ2-3; no clear D. V was cut by 5 bases and J by 2 bases, with 17 bases left in between. The CDR3 extends over 16 amino acids. The germline CDR1 and CDR2 sequences are SEHNR and FQNEAQ (reference sequence). Here the CDR3 reads CASSPAETAVTDTQYF. DNA for the CDR3: TGTGCCAGCAGCCCAGCAGAGACGGCCGTCACAGATACGCAGTATTTT.

The chain links TRBV7-2 to TRBJ1-2, with D tentatively TRBD1 (6 bases). The CDR3 is made up of 14 amino acids. The germline CDR1 and CDR2 sequences are SGHTA and FQGNSA. V gave up 1 base and J gave up 3 bases, with 9 bases separating them. The CDR3 sequence is CASSLGTGYYGYTF. The CDR3 DNA follows: TGTGCCAGCAGCTTAGGAACAGGGTACTATGGCTACACCTTC.

V usage is TRBV11-3 and J usage is TRBJ1-1, with a weak D call TRBD1 (5 bases). Germline V lookup: CDR1 SGHNT, CDR2 YENEEA. V lost 5 bases, J lost 2 bases, and 18 bases lay in between. The CDR3 has 16 residues. This CDR3 is CASSPSFAGGNTEAFF. The CDR3 region has the DNA TGTGCCAGCAGCCCTTCATTCGCCGGGGGAAACACTGAAGCTTTCTTT.

The chain employs TRBV5-5 and TRBJ1-2, with a weak D call TRBD1 (6 bases). Between the trimmed V and J ends, which lost 4 bases and 2 bases, there was a span of 18 bases. Germline CDR1 reads SGHKS; CDR2 reads YYEKEE (reference sequence). The CDR3 is 16 amino acids. The CDR3 protein is CASSLSARQGNYGYTF. In DNA form, the CDR3 reads TGTGCCAGCAGCCTTTCGGCGCGGCAGGGGAACTATGGCTACACCTTC.

The V and J genes are TRBV7-2 and TRBJ2-2; a possible D gene is TRBD2 (6 bases). Per the germline V gene, CDR1 is SGHTA and CDR2 is FQGNSA. The CDR3 covers 16 residues. V dropped 1 base and J dropped 0 bases, with 9 bases sitting between them. The CDR3 spells CASSLVGGANTGELFF. The CDR3 DNA sequence: TGTGCCAGCAGCTTAGTCGGCGGGGCGAACACCGGGGAGCTGTTTTTT.

V is TRBV7-9 and J is TRBJ2-1; 11 nucleotides match TRBD1. The CDR3 extends over 17 amino acids. Germline V CDR1 and CDR2: SEHNR, FQNEAQ (reference sequence). Losses at the gene ends were 4 bases for V and 3 bases for J; bases not matched to a gene: 8. The CDR3 DNA follows: TGTGCCAGCAGCTCATACTCCGGGACAGGGGGCTACAATGAGCAGTTCTTC. The encoded protein is CASSSYSGTGGYNEQFF.

This chain uses TRBV5-6 with TRBJ1-2; TRBD1 is a possible D gene (5 bases). Germline CDR1 is SGHDT and CDR2 is YYEEEE. This CDR3 comprises 16 residues. The V end was cut by 0 bases, the J end by 4 bases, with 16 bases between. The CDR3 DNA follows: TGTGCCAGCAGCTTGGGTTTCGGGGGAGTCGGCTATGGCTACACCTTC. It encodes CASSLGFGGVGYGYTF.

The chain carries TRBV5-6 and TRBJ1-2; 7 bases are a match to TRBD1. The germline CDR1 and CDR2 sequences are SGHDT and YYEEEE. Trimming cost V 4 bases and J 7 bases; bases outside gene matches: 10. The CDR3 contains 14 residues. CDR3 coding DNA: TGTGCCAGCAGCCGTGTAGACAGGGAGGGTGGCTACACCTTC. Its translation is CASSRVDREGGYTF.

The sample holds a few counts of this clone. The V gene is TRBV12-5, the J gene TRBJ2-2, with no clear D. CDR1 is LGHNT and CDR2 is FRNRAP in the germline V gene. CDR3 length equals 13 residues. V was clipped by 7 bases and J by 4 bases, with 10 bases between them. The CDR3 DNA reads as TGTGCTAGTGTCATTGTGGTCACCGGGGAGCTGTTTTTT. It is translated as CASVIVVTGELFF.

In this sample, this clone turned up a few times. V is TRBV27 and J is TRBJ1-6, with unresolved D. The germline V gene has CDR1 MNHEY and CDR2 SMNVEV (reference sequence). Trimming cost V 2 bases and J 6 bases, with 8 bases left between them. CDR3 length: 14 amino acids. The CDR3 region has the DNA TGTGCCAGCAGTTTAGGGTTTCCTAATTCACCCCTCCACTTT. Encoded protein: CASSLGFPNSPLHF.

The chain employs TRBV7-2 and TRBJ2-7; D is perhaps TRBD1 (5 bases). Germline V gene lookup returns CDR1 SGHTA and CDR2 FQGNSA. With 5 bases removed from V and 2 bases from J, the gap between germline ends came to 13 bases. This CDR3 has 14 residues. CDR3 loop: CASSASRGPYEQYF. The CDR3 DNA sequence: TGTGCCAGCAGCGCTAGTAGGGGCCCCTACGAGCAGTACTTC.

The CDR3 bases are TGTGCCAGCAGCACCCGGACAGGAACCAGGAACACCGGGGAGCTGTTTTTT. Translation gives CASSTRTGTRNTGELFF. This chain links TRBV4-2 with TRBJ2-2, with 7 bases that match TRBD1. Germline assignment: CDR1 LGHNA and CDR2 YNFKEQ. The V gene end was trimmed by 5 bases and the J gene end by 1 base; junction bases not matched to a gene: 10. The CDR3 totals 17 residues.

The V call is TRBV20-1, the J call TRBJ2-7; D unclear. The CDR3 is 11 residues long. The V gene lost 0 bases and the J gene lost 3 bases, with 3 bases spanning the gap. The germline V gene has CDR1 DFQATT and CDR2 SNEGSKA (reference sequence). The CDR3 sequence: CSAREDYEQYF. In DNA, the CDR3 is TGCAGTGCTAGAGAGGACTACGAGCAGTACTTC.

This chain links TRBV11-3 with TRBJ1-6; possibly TRBD1 for D (6 bases). Trimming stripped 2 bases from V and 6 bases from J, with 11 bases between. The CDR3 consists of 15 residues. The germline gives CDR1 SGHNT, CDR2 YENEEA. The CDR3: CASSLLTGPNSPLHF. The CDR3, as DNA: TGTGCCAGCAGCTTACTAACAGGGCCTAATTCACCCCTCCACTTT.

This clone appeared once. The genes are TRBV2 and TRBJ2-3; TRBD1 matches at 9 bases. This CDR3 has 15 residues. V was pared by 4 bases and J by 1 base, with 3 bases of the junction left unmatched. Per germline, CDR1 SNHLY and CDR2 FYNNEI. CDR3 DNA sequence: TGTGCCAGCAGTGGGGACAGGGCGGGCACAGATACGCAGTATTTT. Its translation is CASSGDRAGTDTQYF.

The chain combines TRBV5-1 with TRBJ1-2; 9 bases are a match to TRBD1. The CDR3 totals 14 residues. J gave up 8 bases and V 0 bases, and 5 bases lay outside the gene matches. Germline V gives CDR1 SGHRS, CDR2 YFSETQ. CDR3 sequence (DNA): TGCGCCAGCAGCTTGGACCGACAGGGGGGCGGCTACACCTTC. Translation: CASSLDRQGGGYTF.

The V call is TRBV19, the J call TRBJ2-3; the match to TRBD2 covers 9 bases. CDR1 and CDR2 (germline): LNHDA, SQIVND (reference sequence). The CDR3 sequence is 15 residues long. The J segment lost 5 bases and the V segment lost 5 bases, leaving 8 bases of the junction unmatched. The chain's CDR3 is CASSPLAGWEDTQYF. CDR3 DNA sequence: TGTGCCAGTAGTCCCCTAGCGGGGTGGGAAGATACGCAGTATTTT.

The CDR3 protein is CASSLHRGGVGFF. The CDR3 coding sequence is TGTGCCAGCAGCTTACACAGGGGGGGAGTAGGGTTCTTC. V usage is TRBV11-1 and J usage is TRBJ2-1; D is perhaps TRBD1 (8 bases). CDR1 and CDR2 (germline): SGHAT, FQDESV (reference sequence). The V and J ends lost 2 bases and 15 bases respectively, with 17 bases between them. This CDR3 has 13 amino acids.

In DNA, the CDR3 is TGTGCCAGCTCCCAGGGGACAGGCTCTGGAAACACCATATATTTT. It codes for CASSQGTGSGNTIYF. The chain is built from TRBV18 and TRBJ1-3; 8 bases align to TRBD1. The CDR3 sequence is 15 residues long. Per germline, CDR1 KGHSH and CDR2 LQKENI. V shed 6 bases and J 0 bases; nucleotides not matched to a gene: 4. Full variable domain (rest looked up from reference TRBV18 and TRBJ1-3): NAGVMQNPRHLVRRRGQEARLRCSPMKGHSHVYWYRQLPEEGLKFMVYLQKENIIDESGMPKERFSAEFPKEGPSILRIQQVVRGDSAAYFCASSQGTGSGNTIYFGEGSWLTVV.

This clone was found a few times. The V call is TRBV6-1, the J call TRBJ2-7; D remains ambiguous. The germline CDR1 and CDR2 sequences are MNHNS and SASEGT. The CDR3 totals 13 residues. V shed 7 bases and J shed 6 bases, with 16 bases lying between them. The CDR3 region is CASTSGHRVEQYF. CDR3 coding DNA: TGTGCCAGCACTAGTGGGCACCGTGTCGAGCAGTACTTC.

This clone showed up just a few times. This chain links TRBV4-3 with TRBJ2-7; a possible D gene is TRBD2 (6 bases). Trimming shortened V by 0 bases and J by 1 base, and 10 bases separated the two germline ends. The CDR3 spans 15 residues. Germline assignment: CDR1 LGHNA and CDR2 YSLEER. CDR3 DNA: TGCGCCAGCAGCCAAGATCTAGCGATGTCCTACGAGCAGTACTTC. Translating it yields CASSQDLAMSYEQYF.

This chain joins TRBV6-6 and TRBJ1-1; D gene unclear. V was pared by 2 bases and J by 5 bases, with 9 bases between. Germline CDR1 is MNHNY and CDR2 is SVGAGI (reference sequence). CDR3 length: 13 residues. CDR3 coding DNA: TGTGCCAGCAGTTACGGAAGTGGGACTGAAGCTTTCTTT. This sequence encodes CASSYGSGTEAFF.

The chain recombines TRBV5-6 with TRBJ2-7; 9 nucleotides match TRBD1. CDR1 is SGHDT, CDR2 YYEEEE, per germline. V lost 0 bases and J lost 2; bases outside the gene matches: 6. CDR3 size: 16 residues. CDR3 sequence: CASSLAGTGKPYEQYF. The CDR3 nucleotides are TGTGCCAGCAGCTTGGCCGGGACAGGGAAACCCTACGAGCAGTACTTC.